The 14 T cell receptor beta chains given below trace back to one sample, sequenced in a study of blood T cells in healthy people across ages. Then a second PCR, running about 6 to 11 cycles, was carried out with a sample-barcoded 5' primer and a J-beta primer mix. TCRdb fed the 5' RACE reads into MiXCR, producing one record per CDR3 protein. This table has about 730,000 distinct CDR3 sequences, around 40% appearing once. Material: blood. The receptor source for this set is a woman aged 55-69 years in good health.

The V gene is TRBV7-8, the J gene TRBJ2-7; 11 nucleotides agree with TRBD2. CDR1 is SGHVS and CDR2 is FQNEAQ in the germline V gene. J lost 3 bases, V lost 1 base, and 11 bases had no gene match. The CDR3 contains 18 residues. The CDR3 region has the DNA TGTGCCAGCAGCTTAGTCCCATTAGCGGGGGGGTACAACTACGAGCAGTACTTC. Its translation is CASSLVPLAGGYNYEQYF.

This clonotype has more than one count but fewer than ten. This chain uses TRBV6-1 with TRBJ2-2, with 11 bases lining up with TRBD1. This CDR3 is built from 17 residues. After removal of 5 bases from V and 5 bases from J, the junction contained 10 bases not matched to a gene. From germline, CDR1 is MNHNS and CDR2 SASEGT. CDR3 residues: CASSPPSGTGGTGELFF. The DNA of the CDR3 is TGTGCCAGCAGTCCCCCGTCCGGGACAGGGGGAACCGGGGAGCTGTTTTTT.

The chain employs TRBV7-2 and TRBJ1-5, with D uncertain. There are 13 residues in the CDR3. Germline V CDR1 and CDR2: SGHTA, FQGNSA. V was trimmed by 4 bases and J by 6 bases, leaving 10 bases between them. This CDR3 is CASSSREGQPQHF. The CDR3 DNA follows: TGTGCCAGCAGCTCGCGTGAGGGTCAGCCCCAGCATTTT.

The rearrangement joins TRBV12-3 or TRBV12-4 to TRBJ1-2; no definite D call. Trimming stripped 3 bases from V and 4 bases from J, with 15 bases between. CDR3 length: 15 amino acids. The CDR3 loop is CASSLATGFGYGYTF. The CDR3 DNA follows: TGTGCCAGCAGTTTGGCAACGGGATTCGGCTATGGCTACACCTTC.

This clonotype was observed a handful of times. The chain recombines TRBV6-5 with TRBJ1-1; D is unresolved. Germline-derived CDR1 and CDR2 are MNHEY and SVGAGI. V was pared by 0 bases and J by 3 bases, with 8 bases between. The CDR3 has 14 residues. The CDR3 DNA reads TGTGCCAGCAGTTACTCGCCGGGAGACACTGAAGCTTTCTTT. It encodes CASSYSPGDTEAFF.

J is TRBJ2-1 and V is TRBV7-9; 8 nucleotides match TRBD1. This CDR3 comprises 16 residues. V lost 5 bases, J lost 6 bases, and 12 bases stayed unmatched. CDR1 is SEHNR and CDR2 is FQNEAQ in the germline V gene (reference sequence). CDR3: CASSPGQGPTVNEQFF. CDR3 bases: TGTGCCAGCAGCCCAGGACAGGGCCCAACGGTCAATGAGCAGTTCTTC. Looking up the rest from reference TRBV7-9 and TRBJ2-1 gives the full variable domain: DTGVSQNPRHKITKRGQNVTFRCDPISEHNRLYWYRQTLGQGPEFLTYFQNEAQLEKSRLLSDRFSAERPKGSFSTLEIQRTEQGDSAMYLCASSPGQGPTVNEQFFGPGTRLTVL.

This clonotype turned up a few times. The V and J genes are TRBV6-4 and TRBJ2-7, with 10 bases aligning to TRBD1. In germline, CDR1 is MRHNA, CDR2 SNTAGT. J was trimmed by 1 base and V by 4 bases; bases with no gene match: 7. CDR3 length: 16 amino acids. The chain's CDR3 is CASSARQGAISYEQYF. CDR3 sequence (DNA): TGTGCCAGCAGTGCCCGACAGGGGGCAATTTCCTACGAGCAGTACTTC.

The CDR3 spells CASSMAPGRGRNEQFF. The CDR3 nucleotides read TGTGCCAGCAGTATGGCCCCTGGCAGGGGGCGGAATGAGCAGTTCTTC. J is TRBJ2-1 and V is TRBV27; 8 nucleotides align to TRBD1. After removal of 5 bases from V and 7 bases from J, the junction contained 13 bases not matched to a gene. The CDR3 contains 16 residues. From germline, CDR1 is MNHEY and CDR2 SMNVEV (reference sequence).

This clonotype turned up a few times. The rearrangement joins TRBV28 to TRBJ2-6; tentatively, D is TRBD1 (5 bases). The CDR3 is 18 residues long. Looked up from germline, CDR1 is MDHEN and CDR2 is SYDVKM. V was cut by 6 bases and J by 0 bases, with 18 bases left in between. The CDR3 here is CASSSPDTPSSGANVLTF. The CDR3 nucleotides read TGTGCCAGCAGCTCCCCGGACACTCCAAGCTCTGGGGCCAACGTCCTGACTTTC.

The chain carries TRBV14 and TRBJ1-2; TRBD1 matches 7 bases. This CDR3 has 15 residues. Trimming at V came to 5 bases and at J to 3 bases, leaving 9 bases not matched to a gene. CDR1 and CDR2 (germline): SGHDN, FVKESK. The CDR3 sequence: CASSSHRDSYYGYTF. The CDR3 DNA sequence: TGTGCCAGCAGCTCCCACCGGGACAGCTACTATGGCTACACCTTC. Together with reference TRBV14 and TRBJ1-2, the CDR3 gives the full variable domain: EAGVTQFPSHSVIEKGQTVTLRCDPISGHDNLYWYRRVMGKEIKFLLHFVKESKQDESGMPNNRFLAERTGGTYSTLKVQPAELEDSGVYFCASSSHRDSYYGYTFGSGTRLTVV.

This clonotype was observed at least ten times. The chain has TRBV29-1 and TRBJ1-2; D remains unclear. The V gene lost 6 bases and the J gene lost 8 bases, with 19 bases spanning the gap. The V gene's germline CDR1 is SQVTM and CDR2 ANQGSEA. The CDR3 sequence is 13 residues long. CDR3 amino acids: CSVDGNPESGYTF. The CDR3 DNA sequence: TGCAGCGTCGATGGGAACCCAGAGAGCGGCTACACCTTC.

A note on this clonotype: A read error may explain this, as a much larger clone is one base away. V usage is TRBV20-1 and J usage is TRBJ2-7, with 12 bases lining up with TRBD2. Losses at the gene ends were 5 bases for V and 7 bases for J; bases not matched to a gene: 15. Germline assignment: CDR1 DFQATT and CDR2 SNEGSKA (reference sequence). The CDR3 has 16 amino acids. CDR3 nucleotide sequence: TGCAGTGCTCCTCGGACTAGCGGGGACTTATACAATGAGCAGTACTTC. Its translation: CSAPRTSGDLYNEQYF.

The J gene is TRBJ2-5, the V gene TRBV14; maybe TRBD2 (6 bases). From germline, CDR1 is SGHDN and CDR2 FVKESK. Trimming cost V 3 bases and J 5 bases, with 16 bases left between them. The CDR3 is 15 residues long. The CDR3 DNA reads as TGTGCCAGCAGCCAGGGACTCCTAATGGGGGAGACCCAGTACTTC. This encodes CASSQGLLMGETQYF.

In its sample, this clonotype was seen once. The genes are TRBV14 and TRBJ2-1, with 7 positions matching TRBD2. Trimming at V came to 4 bases and at J to 7 bases, leaving 10 bases not matched to a gene. The germline gives CDR1 SGHDN, CDR2 FVKESK. CDR3 length: 15 residues. The CDR3 loop is CASSLLAVPRNEQFF. CDR3 DNA: TGTGCCAGCAGCCTTCTAGCGGTCCCTAGGAATGAGCAGTTCTTC.